Shown below are 29 T cell receptor beta chains from a single sample sequenced in a study of blood T cell repertoires in COVID-19. The table came from immunoSEQ multiplex PCR; TCRdb's copy has only in-frame clones and leaves some out. Found here are over 150,000 clones, roughly 84% of them singletons; the top ten hold roughly 7%. Material for sequencing was PBMCs or T cells enriched from blood (not recorded which). These TCRs come from a man aged 40-49 years who had recovered from COVID-19.

The chain links TRBV7-9 to TRBJ1-3; 10 bases line up with TRBD1. The CDR3 is 17 amino acids. V lost 3 bases to trimming and J lost 0 bases; unmatched junction nucleotides: 5. Germline lookup yields CDR1 SEHNR and CDR2 FQNEAQ (reference sequence). The CDR3 spells CASSFPDRGDSGNTIYF. CDR3 DNA sequence: TGTGCCAGCAGCTTCCCGGACAGGGGGGACTCTGGAAACACCATATATTTT.

The genes are TRBV28 and TRBJ1-2; 8 nucleotides match TRBD1. The CDR3 runs 15 residues. Germline-derived CDR1 and CDR2 are MDHEN and SYDVKM. With 5 bases clipped from V and 2 bases from J, the junction kept 7 bases outside the gene matches. The CDR3 loop is CASSPSDRANYGYTF. As DNA, the CDR3 is TGTGCCAGCAGTCCCTCGGACAGGGCCAACTATGGCTACACCTTC.

The genes are TRBV11-2 and TRBJ2-3; 12 bases agree with TRBD2. Germline loops: CDR1 SGHAT, CDR2 FQNNGV. The CDR3 length is 17 residues. The junction had 6 bases not matched to a gene; V was cut back by 0 bases and J by 5 bases. CDR3 DNA: TGTGCCAGCAGCTTAGATCAGGCGACTAGCGGGGGAGATACGCAGTATTTT. Translation: CASSLDQATSGGDTQYF.

To note about this clone: Additional DNA sequences in this sample encode the identical CDR3. The chain recombines TRBV19 with TRBJ1-2; no clear D. Germline CDR1 is LNHDA and CDR2 is SQIVND (reference sequence). This CDR3 comprises 13 residues. With 2 bases removed from V and 4 bases from J, the gap between germline ends came to 8 bases. CDR3 nucleotides: TGTGCCAGTAGTATAACCGGAGGCTATGGCTACACCTTC. This sequence encodes CASSITGGYGYTF.

V usage is TRBV19 and J usage is TRBJ2-1; D is unclear. This CDR3 is 13 amino acids long. The V end was cut by 6 bases, the J end by 7 bases, with 13 bases between. The V gene's germline CDR1 is LNHDA and CDR2 SQIVND (reference sequence). The CDR3 sequence is CASSTAAANEQFF. The CDR3, as DNA: TGTGCCAGTAGCACGGCGGCGGCGAATGAGCAGTTCTTC.

CDR3 DNA sequence: TGTGCCAGCAGCCATAACGGGGGTCTCTCCACAGATACGCAGTATTTT. Its translation is CASSHNGGLSTDTQYF. The chain couples TRBV3-1 (or the pseudogene TRBV3-2) to TRBJ2-3; the D gene is possibly TRBD2 (6 bases). Trimming stripped 3 bases from V and 2 bases from J, with 15 bases between. The CDR3 contains 16 residues. Germline assignment: CDR1 LGHDT and CDR2 YNNKEL (reference sequence).

V usage is TRBV5-1 and J usage is TRBJ2-7; D gene ambiguous. Germline V lookup: CDR1 SGHRS, CDR2 YFSETQ. This CDR3 is built from 16 residues. V dropped 0 bases and J dropped 0 bases, with 13 bases sitting between them. CDR3 loop: CASSLGYSQSSYEQYF. The CDR3, as DNA: TGCGCCAGCAGCTTGGGATACAGTCAGAGCTCCTACGAGCAGTACTTC.

The genes are TRBV5-5 and TRBJ2-1; possible D gene TRBD1, 5 bases. Trimming took off 1 base at V and 8 bases at J, with 10 bases between the two ends. CDR3 length equals 13 residues. In germline, CDR1 is SGHKS, CDR2 YYEKEE (reference sequence). CDR3 sequence reads: CASSLYRSDEQFF. CDR3 DNA sequence: TGTGCCAGCAGCTTGTACAGGTCCGATGAGCAGTTCTTC.

V usage is TRBV7-9 and J usage is TRBJ1-2; D might be TRBD1 (5 bases). Germline values: CDR1 SEHNR, CDR2 FQNEAQ (reference sequence). V lost 4 bases to trimming and J lost 8 bases, with 8 bases between them. The CDR3 is 11 amino acids. The chain's CDR3 is CASSSKGGYTF. CDR3 coding DNA: TGTGCCAGCAGCTCAAAGGGGGGCTACACCTTC.

The V call is TRBV2, the J call TRBJ2-7; maybe TRBD1 (5 bases). This CDR3 is 15 amino acids long. The V and J ends lost 3 bases and 5 bases respectively, with 17 bases between them. Germline assignment: CDR1 SNHLY and CDR2 FYNNEI. DNA for the CDR3: TGTGCCAGCAGTGACCCTAGTAGGGGCAGCAACGAGCAGTACTTC. Protein: CASSDPSRGSNEQYF.

The chain combines TRBV7-2 with TRBJ1-2; 10 bases align to TRBD1. The CDR3 is 15 residues long. Trimming took 5 bases from V and 2 from J; bases not matched to a gene: 5. Germline values: CDR1 SGHTA, CDR2 FQGNSA. CDR3 loop: CASSDGTGVNYGYTF. CDR3 nucleotides: TGTGCCAGCAGCGACGGGACAGGGGTCAACTATGGCTACACCTTC.

The genes are TRBV4-1 and TRBJ2-5, with 9 bases identical to TRBD1. Germline CDR1 and CDR2: MGHRA and YSYEKL. Unmatched junction bases numbered 7, after V lost 2 bases and J lost 9 bases. CDR3 length: 14 amino acids. This CDR3 reads CASSQRDRDGAQYF. The CDR3 region has the DNA TGCGCCAGCAGCCAAAGGGACAGGGATGGGGCCCAGTACTTC.

CDR3 nucleotide sequence: TGTGCCAGCAGCCAACGGGACAGGATCACTGAAGCTTTCTTT. This gives the protein CASSQRDRITEAFF. This rearrangement joins TRBV3-1 (or the pseudogene TRBV3-2) to TRBJ1-1; TRBD1 aligns across 8 bases. This CDR3 has 14 amino acids. V lost 2 bases, J lost 4 bases, and 3 bases stayed unmatched. Germline lookup yields CDR1 LGHDT and CDR2 YNNKEL (reference sequence).

V usage is TRBV10-2 and J usage is TRBJ1-2, with D possibly TRBD1 on 5 matching bases. V was clipped by 6 bases and J by 3 bases, with 8 bases between them. There are 12 residues in the CDR3. The germline V gene encodes CDR1 WSHSY and CDR2 SAAADI. The CDR3 sequence: CASSRDDYGYTF. CDR3 DNA: TGCGCCAGCAGCAGGGATGACTATGGCTACACCTTC.

The chain has TRBV7-9 and TRBJ1-2, with D tentatively TRBD1 (5 bases). Germline-derived CDR1 and CDR2 are SEHNR and FQNEAQ (reference sequence). Between the trimmed V and J ends, which lost 5 bases and 7 bases, there was a span of 11 bases. This CDR3 contains 12 residues. CDR3 sequence reads: CASSLGGTGYTF. The CDR3 coding sequence is TGTGCCAGCAGCCTCGGGGGTACTGGCTACACCTTC.

This clone was counted a single time. The chain employs TRBV2 and TRBJ1-5; 7 bases align to TRBD1. The CDR3 spans 13 residues. The germline V gene has CDR1 SNHLY and CDR2 FYNNEI. The J segment lost 7 bases and the V segment lost 7 bases, leaving 7 bases of the junction unmatched. The CDR3 nucleotides read TGTGCCAGCACGGGAGGGGGCCACCAGCCCCAGCATTTT. Amino acid sequence: CASTGGGHQPQHF.

CDR3 sequence reads: CASSPARLAYTEAFF. CDR3 DNA: TGTGCCAGCAGCCCCGCACGACTGGCGTACACTGAAGCTTTCTTT. This rearrangement joins TRBV11-2 to TRBJ1-1; D gene ambiguous. Trimming left V 5 bases short and J 3 bases short, with 16 bases between. The CDR3 spans 15 residues. The germline V gene encodes CDR1 SGHAT and CDR2 FQNNGV.

The chain has TRBV12-3 or TRBV12-4 and TRBJ1-3; weak D call: TRBD1 (5 bases). The CDR3 is 12 amino acids. The V end lost 7 bases, the J end lost 11 bases, and 15 bases lay between the germline ends. CDR3 residues: CASTPTGGAIYF. In nucleotides, the CDR3 is TGTGCCAGCACCCCTACGGGGGGGGCCATATATTTT.

The V call is TRBV5-1, the J call TRBJ2-7, with a weak D call TRBD2 (6 bases). The V end lost 0 bases, the J end lost 0 bases, and 19 bases lay between the germline ends. The CDR3 contains 18 residues. The germline V gene encodes CDR1 SGHRS and CDR2 YFSETQ. CDR3 loop: CASSLERGGAGTSYEQYF. In nucleotides, the CDR3 is TGCGCCAGCAGCTTGGAACGCGGTGGGGCGGGGACCTCCTACGAGCAGTACTTC. Full variable domain (outside the CDR3, taken from reference TRBV5-1 and TRBJ2-7): KAGVTQTPRYLIKTRGQQVTLSCSPISGHRSVSWYQQTPGQGLQFLFEYFSETQRNKGNFPGRFSGRQFSNSRSEMNVSTLELGDSALYLCASSLERGGAGTSYEQYFGPGTRLTVT.

The genes are TRBV4-3 and TRBJ1-2, with 8 bases matching TRBD1. CDR1 is LGHNA, CDR2 YSLEER, per germline. The CDR3 spans 14 residues. The V and J ends lost 3 bases and 5 bases, in that order; junction bases with no gene match: 5. CDR3 loop: CASSQGTGLYGYTF. Here the CDR3 DNA reads TGCGCCAGCAGCCAGGGGACAGGACTTTATGGCTACACCTTC.

V gene TRBV13 combines with J gene TRBJ1-4, with 8 bases matching TRBD1. This CDR3 comprises 14 residues. Trimming cost V 3 bases and J 8 bases; bases outside gene matches: 5. From germline, CDR1 is PRHDT and CDR2 FYEKMQ (reference sequence). The DNA for the CDR3 is TGTGCCAGCAGCTTCCCAGGACAGGGAGAAAAACTGTTTTTT. Residues: CASSFPGQGEKLFF.

The V call is TRBV6-5, the J call TRBJ1-4, with D possibly matching TRBD1 (6 bases). With 7 bases removed from V and 7 bases from J, the gap between germline ends came to 19 bases. Germline CDR1 and CDR2: MNHEY and SVGAGI. The CDR3 sequence is 15 residues long. DNA for the CDR3: TGTGCCAGCACCACATTCAGGGGCAGGGGTGAAAAACTGTTTTTT. Translated, it gives CASTTFRGRGEKLFF.

The CDR3 DNA follows: TGTGCCAGCAGTTTAAGGGTGGAGGTAGGAGAGACCCAGTACTTC. It is translated as CASSLRVEVGETQYF. The chain carries TRBV28 and TRBJ2-5, with D possibly being TRBD2 (5 bases). Germline loops: CDR1 MDHEN, CDR2 SYDVKM. Trimming shortened V by 2 bases and J by 4 bases, and 14 bases separated the two germline ends. This CDR3 has 15 residues.

The chain combines TRBV19 with TRBJ1-5; 7 bases are shared with TRBD1. V was clipped by 6 bases and J by 7 bases; unmatched bases: 6. Germline CDR1 is LNHDA and CDR2 is SQIVND (reference sequence). The CDR3 loop spans 13 amino acids. The CDR3 here is CASRRTGEQPQHF. The CDR3 DNA is TGTGCCAGTAGGCGGACAGGCGAACAGCCCCAGCATTTT.

V usage is TRBV4-3 and J usage is TRBJ1-6; 10 bases line up with TRBD1. Germline assignment: CDR1 LGHNA and CDR2 YSLEER. This CDR3 comprises 15 residues. Trimming at V came to 0 bases and at J to 9 bases, leaving 2 bases not matched to a gene. CDR3 in DNA: TGCGCCAGCAGCCAAGAGACAGGGGGCACTTCACCCCTCCACTTT. Its protein product is CASSQETGGTSPLHF.

CDR3: CASSPGQGGITEAFF. DNA of the CDR3: TGTGCCAGCAGCCCCGGACAGGGAGGGATTACTGAAGCTTTCTTT. The chain links TRBV13 to TRBJ1-1, with 8 bases that match TRBD1. The ends lost 5 bases at V and 5 bases at J; junction bases unmatched: 10. The CDR3 has 15 amino acids. Germline V CDR1 and CDR2: PRHDT, FYEKMQ (reference sequence). The entire variable domain, with the rest obtained from reference TRBV13 and TRBJ1-1, is as follows: AAGVIQSPRHLIKEKRETATLKCYPIPRHDTVYWYQQGPGQDPQFLISFYEKMQSDKGSIPDRFSAQQFSDYHSELNMSSLELGDSALYFCASSPGQGGITEAFFGQGTRLTVV.

The chain is built from TRBV6-2 or TRBV6-3 and TRBJ1-6; unclear D gene. Germline CDR1 reads MNHEY; CDR2 reads SVGEGT. This CDR3 has 14 amino acids. The ends were cut back, 2 bases at V and 8 bases at J, with 10 bases in the middle. CDR3 residues: CASSYRGEDSPLHF. CDR3 DNA sequence: TGTGCCAGCAGTTACCGAGGCGAGGATTCACCCCTCCACTTT.

The J gene is TRBJ2-7, the V gene TRBV10-3; 8 bases agree with TRBD1. Germline trimming cut 3 bases from V and 1 base from J; bases unmatched to any gene: 8. The germline CDR1 and CDR2 sequences are ENHRY and SYGVKD. The CDR3 is 16 amino acids. The CDR3 sequence: CAISEAGGGISYEQYF. The CDR3 bases are TGTGCCATCAGTGAAGCAGGGGGCGGCATTTCCTACGAGCAGTACTTC.

This clone was seen only once. J is TRBJ2-3 and V is TRBV4-2; the D gene is possibly TRBD2 (5 bases). Germline CDR1 is LGHNA and CDR2 is YNFKEQ. CDR3 length: 16 residues. V shed 1 base and J shed 5 bases, with 16 bases lying between them. The DNA for the CDR3 is TGTGCCAGCAGCCAAGGGAAGAGCGGCGGACGAGATACGCAGTATTTT. Amino acids: CASSQGKSGGRDTQYF.